This TCR beta chain is drawn from a study of cytomegalovirus exposure and HLA in healthy donors. Broader study findings: Accurate prediction of most subjects' HLA-A and HLA-B alleles from TCR beta sequences was reported.

To note about this clone: Its antigen remains unidentified.

In the PCR, 60 Vbeta and 13 Jbeta primers were used. This table comes from immunoSEQ multiplex PCR, and its TCRdb copy is limited to in-frame clones, with some not included. The table includes approximately 140,000 clones, 75% to 80% detected once. Trimming removed 5 bases at V and 7 bases at J, with 14 bases between. The CDR3 runs 14 residues. Germline lookup yields CDR1 SEHNR and CDR2 FQNEAQ (reference sequence). The genes are TRBV7-9 and TRBJ1-4; D is unresolved. The specimen sequenced was PBMCs. This receptor was taken from a female donor in good health and CMV-seronegative. In DNA form, the CDR3 reads TGTGCCAGCAGCCTTCCGGTGCTCGGTGAAAAACTGTTTTTT. Encoded protein: CASSLPVLGEKLFF.